The rows below give T cell receptor beta chains drawn from one sample of a study of regulatory and conventional T cells in RAG deficiency. TCRdb's table, derived via immunoSEQ multiplex PCR, lists solely in-frame clones and lacks some. The sample holds around 30,000 clones; 85% to 90% are singletons and the top ten take around 5%. These data also featured in a second study, about regulatory T cells.

The source material was CD8+ T cells sorted from blood. These TCRs come from a human donor in good health. Both conserved end residues are part of each CDR3. The D gene is left open where the match is weak. Part of the rows lack a size; the others show once, few, many or a class for expanded clones.

cdr3_aa,cdr3_nt,d_call,clone_size,v_call,j_call
CASSPQSYGYTF,TGTGCCAGCAGCCCCCAAAGTTATGGCTACACCTTC,NA,NA,TRBV11-2,TRBJ1-2
CASSLKLADNEQFF,TGTGCCAGCAGCTTAAAACTAGCGGACAATGAGCAGTTCTTC,TRBD2,few,TRBV7-3,TRBJ2-1
CASSPGQGDQPQHF,TGTGCCAGCAGCCCGGGACAGGGGGATCAGCCCCAGCATTTT,TRBD1,NA,TRBV5-6,TRBJ1-5
CASSQALGLAGPSGANVLTF,TGTGCCAGCAGCCAAGCTCTTGGACTAGCGGGCCCCTCTGGGGCCAACGTCCTGACTTTC,TRBD2,NA,TRBV4-2,TRBJ2-6
CASSYGRTYEQYF,TGTGCCAGCAGTTACGGGAGAACCTACGAGCAGTACTTC,NA,NA,TRBV6-6,TRBJ2-7
CASFGGAKGFF,TGTGCCAGCTTTGGAGGAGCAAAAGGTTTCTTT,NA,NA,TRBV6-5,TRBJ1-1
CSVEDPRQARGGANVLTF,TGCAGCGTTGAAGATCCGAGACAGGCACGTGGTGGGGCCAACGTCCTGACTTTC,NA,once,TRBV29-1,TRBJ2-6
CASSTAGQGWDEQYF,TGTGCCAGTAGCACTGCCGGACAGGGATGGGACGAGCAGTACTTC,TRBD1,NA,TRBV19,TRBJ2-7
CASNTRNTEAFF,TGTGCCAGTAATACCAGGAACACTGAAGCTTTCTTT,NA,NA,TRBV19,TRBJ1-1
CASSLAGGGTEAFF,TGTGCCAGCAGCTTAGCGGGCGGGGGCACTGAAGCTTTCTTT,NA,NA,TRBV7-6,TRBJ1-1
CASRALAGSEQFF,TGTGCCAGCAGAGCCCTAGCGGGAAGTGAGCAGTTCTTC,TRBD2,NA,TRBV11-3,TRBJ2-1
CASSTTGRYEQFF,TGTGCCAGTAGTACGACAGGGCGCTATGAGCAGTTCTTC,TRBD1,NA,TRBV19,TRBJ2-1
CASSPGRDGGPYNEQFF,TGTGCCAGCAGTCCCGGGAGGGACGGGGGTCCGTACAATGAGCAGTTCTTC,TRBD2,NA,TRBV28,TRBJ2-1
CASSESSGLRLRHEQYF,TGTGCCAGCAGCGAATCCTCAGGGTTGAGGCTTCGGCACGAGCAGTACTTC,NA,NA,TRBV6-1,TRBJ2-7
CASSLVGGTYEQYF,TGTGCCAGCAGCTTAGTAGGGGGAACCTACGAGCAGTACTTC,NA,NA,TRBV13,TRBJ2-7
CASSDEAHNEQFF,TGTGCCAGCAGTGACGAGGCGCACAATGAGCAGTTCTTC,NA,NA,TRBV6-1,TRBJ2-1
CASSDVEQGQGFEKLFF,TGTGCCAGCAGTGATGTCGAGCAGGGACAGGGGTTCGAAAAACTGTTTTTT,TRBD1,NA,TRBV6-1,TRBJ1-4
CASSFVSADSNQPQHF,TGTGCCAGCAGCTTTGTGTCGGCGGATAGCAATCAGCCCCAGCATTTT,NA,NA,TRBV12-1,TRBJ1-5
CASSQQLAGTNTEAFF,TGTGCCAGTAGCCAACAATTAGCCGGGACCAACACTGAAGCTTTCTTT,NA,once,TRBV19,TRBJ1-1
CASSLAYGGVDIQYF,TGTGCCAGCAGCTTAGCGTACGGGGGGGTTGACATTCAGTACTTC,TRBD2,few,TRBV7-9,TRBJ2-4
CASSLILAGKDTQYF,TGTGCCAGCAGCTTAATTTTAGCGGGGAAAGATACGCAGTATTTT,TRBD2,NA,TRBV7-2,TRBJ2-3
CASSEHPQYF,TGTGCCAGCAGTGAACATCCGCAGTACTTC,NA,NA,TRBV2,TRBJ2-7
CASNLRTGNSYEQYF,TGTGCCAGCAATTTGAGGACAGGGAACTCCTACGAGCAGTACTTC,TRBD1,NA,TRBV6-5,TRBJ2-7
CASEAGGGTDTQYF,TGTGCCAGCGAAGCTGGCGGGGGGACAGATACGCAGTATTTT,TRBD2,NA,TRBV28,TRBJ2-3
CASSDVAGGLEDTQYF,TGTGCCAGCAGTGATGTGGCGGGGGGCCTGGAAGATACGCAGTATTTT,TRBD2,NA,TRBV6-1,TRBJ2-3
CASSRTSNIVDGYTF,TGTGCCAGCAGCAGGACATCCAACATCGTAGATGGCTACACCTTC,NA,NA,TRBV6-4,TRBJ1-2
CASSPPGIGTDTQYF,TGTGCCAGTAGCCCTCCGGGAATAGGCACAGATACGCAGTATTTT,NA,NA,TRBV19,TRBJ2-3
CSVALAGLSYEQYF,TGCAGCGTTGCGCTAGCGGGATTGTCGTACGAGCAGTACTTC,TRBD2,NA,TRBV29-1,TRBJ2-7
CASGQPDLSSYEQYF,TGTGCCAGCGGGCAGCCGGACTTGAGCTCCTACGAGCAGTACTTC,NA,NA,TRBV7-8,TRBJ2-7
CASSDPGLAETKGYTGELFF,TGCGCCAGCAGTGATCCGGGACTAGCGGAAACCAAGGGGTACACCGGGGAGCTGTTTTTT,TRBD2,NA,TRBV10-1,TRBJ2-2
CASSEAGGTGELFF,TGCGCCAGCAGTGAGGCGGGGGGTACCGGGGAGCTGTTTTTT,TRBD2,NA,TRBV10-1,TRBJ2-2
CASGQITGGDTEAFF,TGCGCCAGCGGCCAGATCACAGGGGGCGACACTGAAGCTTTCTTT,TRBD1,NA,TRBV5-1,TRBJ1-1
CASSLGATEAFF,TGTGCCAGCAGCTTAGGGGCGACTGAAGCTTTCTTT,NA,NA,TRBV7-9,TRBJ1-1
CATGTAIYEQYF,TGTGCCACCGGGACAGCGATCTACGAGCAGTACTTC,TRBD1,NA,TRBV6-5,TRBJ2-7
CASSLGGTTYPEQFF,TGTGCCAGCAGCTTAGGCGGGACGACCTACCCCGAGCAGTTCTTC,NA,NA,TRBV7-6,TRBJ2-1
CASSQRDRGLRNYGYTF,TGCGCCAGCAGCCAACGGGACAGGGGATTGAGGAACTATGGCTACACCTTC,TRBD1,once,TRBV4-1,TRBJ1-2
CASGDRENANYGYTF,TGTGCTAGTGGGGACAGGGAAAACGCTAACTATGGCTACACCTTC,TRBD1,NA,TRBV12-5,TRBJ1-2
CASSPARGYTF,TGTGCCAGCAGCCCTGCTAGGGGCTACACCTTC,NA,NA,TRBV6-1,TRBJ1-2
CASSFLGPGISTDTQYF,TGTGCCAGTAGTTTCTTGGGCCCCGGAATAAGCACAGATACGCAGTATTTT,NA,NA,TRBV19,TRBJ2-3
CSVERGRASDTQYF,TGCAGCGTTGAACGCGGGAGGGCCTCAGATACGCAGTATTTT,TRBD2,NA,TRBV29-1,TRBJ2-3
CATSGSQGSGELFF,TGTGCCACCAGCGGGTCACAGGGTTCCGGGGAGCTGTTTTTT,NA,NA,TRBV15,TRBJ2-2
CASSLGTSGHNEQFF,TGTGCCAGCAGCCTCGGGACTAGCGGCCACAATGAGCAGTTCTTC,TRBD2,NA,TRBV6-6,TRBJ2-1
CASSYDPGGTYEQYF,TGTGCCAGCAGTTATGATCCAGGGGGAACATACGAGCAGTACTTC,TRBD1,once,TRBV6-5,TRBJ2-7
CASSSPAKGPRVDEQYF,TGTGCCAGCAGTTCCCCAGCCAAGGGGCCTAGGGTGGACGAGCAGTACTTC,NA,NA,TRBV28,TRBJ2-7
CASSPGTGLNQPQHF,TGTGCCAGCAGCCCCGGGACAGGGTTAAACCAGCCCCAGCATTTT,TRBD1,NA,TRBV6-5,TRBJ1-5
CASSYGGQEGYTF,TGTGCCAGCAGTTACGGGGGGCAGGAGGGCTACACCTTC,NA,NA,TRBV6-5,TRBJ1-2
CASSLGGQIHEQYF,TGTGCCAGCAGCTTGGGGGGACAGATCCACGAGCAGTACTTC,TRBD1,NA,TRBV5-6,TRBJ2-7
CASSDGTLMGNEQFF,TGCGCCAGCAGTGATGGGACCCTTATGGGGAATGAGCAGTTCTTC,NA,NA,TRBV10-2,TRBJ2-1
CASSRTGGPEQFF,TGTGCCAGCAGCAGGACAGGGGGCCCTGAGCAGTTCTTC,TRBD1,NA,TRBV7-9,TRBJ2-1
CASSSPWGGTDTQYF,TGTGCCAGCAGCTCCCCATGGGGGGGCACAGATACGCAGTATTTT,NA,NA,TRBV11-2,TRBJ2-3
CAISGAGLDTGELFF,TGTGCCATCAGTGGGGCGGGTTTGGACACCGGGGAGCTGTTTTTT,NA,NA,TRBV10-3,TRBJ2-2
CASSLSPAGANTGELFF,TGTGCCAGCAGCTTATCCCCGGCAGGGGCGAACACCGGGGAGCTGTTTTTT,NA,NA,TRBV7-8,TRBJ2-2
CASSLSMGTDTQYF,TGTGCCAGCAGTTTATCTATGGGCACAGATACGCAGTATTTT,NA,NA,TRBV27,TRBJ2-3